Listed below are T cell receptor beta chains from one sample, sequenced in a study of cytomegalovirus exposure and HLA in healthy donors. Only in-frame clones appear in the TCRdb table, and some are missing; sequencing was by immunoSEQ multiplex PCR. Of about 62,000 clones listed, about 81% are singletons. Sequencing input: PBMCs. Receptors were obtained from a woman aged 30 to 39 in good health and CMV-seronegative. CDR3s include the opening cysteine and the closing phenylalanine or tryptophan. D genes are given only for firm matches. The size entry is marked missing in some rows and otherwise reads once, few, many or a size class.

clone size	D gene	J gene	V gene	CDR3 protein	CDR3 DNA
-	-	TRBJ2-3	TRBV9	CASSAQTDTQYF	TGTGCCAGCAGCGCCCAGACAGATACGCAGTATTTT
-	-	TRBJ2-3	TRBV5-4	CASSPGGSSTDTQYF	TGTGCCAGCAGCCCCGGGGGTAGCAGCACAGATACGCAGTATTTT
-	TRBD1	TRBJ1-5	TRBV28	CASSNTGGGQPQHF	TGTGCCAGCAGTAATACAGGGGGCGGTCAGCCCCAGCATTTT
-	-	TRBJ2-5	TRBV15	CATSRVDREETQYF	TGTGCCACCAGCAGGGTAGACAGAGAAGAGACCCAGTACTTC
-	TRBD1	TRBJ1-1	TRBV28	CASSPGTDSSEAFF	TGTGCCAGCAGTCCCGGGACAGACTCCTCTGAAGCTTTCTTT
-	-	TRBJ1-1	TRBV30	CAWSKQGLAEAFF	TGTGCCTGGAGCAAACAGGGATTGGCTGAAGCTTTCTTT
-	-	TRBJ2-5	TRBV7-6	CASREAGSQETQYF	TGTGCCAGCAGAGAGGCGGGGTCACAAGAGACCCAGTACTTC
-	-	TRBJ1-2	TRBV6-5	CASSYSYQNYGYTF	TGTGCCAGCAGTTACTCGTATCAGAACTATGGCTACACCTTC
-	TRBD2	TRBJ2-1	TRBV27	CASSRTGTSGGGEQFF	TGTGCCAGCAGTAGAACCGGGACTAGCGGGGGGGGTGAGCAGTTCTTC
-	TRBD2	TRBJ2-1	TRBV4-1	CASSLSGTSGIDEQFF	TGCGCCAGCAGTCTATCTGGGACTAGCGGGATCGATGAGCAGTTCTTC
once	-	TRBJ1-1	TRBV6-5	CASSYLWNTEAFF	TGTGCCAGCAGTTATCTATGGAACACTGAAGCTTTCTTT
-	TRBD2	TRBJ2-3	TRBV5-1	CASSPSGSEDTQYF	TGCGCCAGCAGCCCTAGCGGGAGCGAGGATACGCAGTATTTT
few	TRBD1	TRBJ1-5	TRBV11-2	CASSSGYRGGNQPQHF	TGTGCCAGCAGCTCCGGATACAGGGGTGGCAATCAGCCCCAGCATTTT
-	TRBD2	TRBJ2-3	TRBV11-3	CASSLRTSGRPDTQYF	TGTGCCAGCAGCTTAAGGACTAGCGGGAGACCAGATACGCAGTATTTT
few	-	TRBJ2-1	TRBV27	CASSLTSASYNEQFF	TGTGCCAGCAGTTTAACAAGCGCCTCCTACAATGAGCAGTTCTTC
few	-	TRBJ1-2	TRBV19	CAFCMAGAAYGYTF	TGTGCTTTTTGTATGGCGGGGGCGGCCTACGGCTACACCTTC
-	-	TRBJ2-2	TRBV28	CASTNRGGQGYTGELFF	TGTGCCAGCACGAACAGGGGGGGGCAGGGGTACACCGGGGAGCTGTTTTTT
-	TRBD2	TRBJ2-3	TRBV10-1	CASSEWTTSATDTQYF	TGCGCCAGCAGTGAATGGACCACTAGCGCCACAGATACGCAGTATTTT
-	-	TRBJ1-2	TRBV7-9	CSSSLVSANYGYTF	TGTTCCAGCAGCTTAGTCTCCGCTAACTATGGCTACACCTTC
-	TRBD1	TRBJ1-2	TRBV2	CASSLGQGRGYTF	TGTGCCAGCAGTCTTGGACAGGGCCGGGGCTACACCTTC
few	-	TRBJ2-2	TRBV29-1	CSVVRVGSGTGELFF	TGCAGCGTTGTCAGGGTCGGGAGTGGCACCGGGGAGCTGTTTTTT
few	-	TRBJ2-3	TRBV30	CAWQGGDTSTDTQYF	TGTGCCTGGCAGGGGGGAGACACTAGCACAGATACGCAGTATTTT
-	TRBD1	TRBJ2-7	TRBV9	CASSVGTGGDYEQYF	TGTGCCAGCAGCGTTGGGACAGGGGGCGACTACGAGCAGTACTTC
few	TRBD1	TRBJ1-2	TRBV29-1	CSVGGQRHGYTF	TGCAGCGTCGGGGGACAGCGGCATGGCTACACCTTC
-	TRBD1	TRBJ2-7	TRBV7-6	CASSPGTESYEQYF	TGTGCCAGCAGCCCCGGGACAGAGTCCTACGAGCAGTACTTC
-	-	TRBJ2-1	TRBV14	CASSQDLLAGPTNNEQFF	TGTGCCAGCAGCCAAGATCTTCTAGCAGGACCCACAAACAATGAGCAGTTCTTC
-	-	TRBJ1-5	TRBV30	CAWKGQGALQPQHF	TGTGCCTGGAAGGGCCAGGGTGCACTCCAGCCCCAGCATTTT
-	-	TRBJ2-7	TRBV18	CASSPRGPIAHEQYF	TGTGCCAGCTCACCACGGGGCCCAATAGCTCACGAGCAGTACTTC
-	-	TRBJ2-7	TRBV4-2	CASSQGDGDGGYEQYF	TGTGCCAGCAGCCAAGGCGATGGGGACGGGGGCTACGAGCAGTACTTC
-	TRBD1	TRBJ1-2	TRBV4-1	CASSQDRGGYGYTF	TGCGCCAGCAGCCAGGACAGGGGAGGCTATGGCTACACCTTC
-	-	TRBJ1-2	TRBV2	CASSDGGAGYGYTF	TGTGCCAGCAGTGATGGGGGGGCTGGCTATGGCTACACCTTC
-	TRBD2	TRBJ2-1	TRBV11-2	CASSPSGSWGEQFF	TGTGCCAGCAGCCCAAGCGGGAGCTGGGGTGAGCAGTTCTTC
-	-	TRBJ2-5	TRBV9	CASSAQFGETQYF	TGTGCCAGCAGCGCCCAGTTTGGAGAGACCCAGTACTTC
-	TRBD2	TRBJ2-2	TRBV5-1	CASSLDSGGANTGELFF	TGCGCCAGCAGCTTGGATAGCGGGGGCGCGAACACCGGGGAGCTGTTTTTT
-	-	TRBJ2-5	TRBV6-5	CASSSLGGASETQYF	TGTGCCAGCAGTTCCTTGGGGGGAGCTTCAGAGACCCAGTACTTC
-	TRBD1	TRBJ1-1	TRBV6-5	CASSFGQGGNTEAFF	TGTGCCAGCAGTTTTGGACAGGGTGGGAACACTGAAGCTTTCTTT
-	TRBD2	TRBJ2-7	TRBV27	CASSLSGRFYEQYF	TGTGCCAGCAGTTTAAGCGGGAGGTTTTACGAGCAGTACTTC
few	TRBD1	TRBJ2-3	TRBV28	CASSTQGARGTDTQYF	TGTGCCAGCAGTACTCAGGGGGCTAGAGGCACAGATACGCAGTATTTT
once	-	TRBJ1-2	TRBV27	CASSPIRGWTNYGYTF	TGTGCCAGCAGTCCCATCCGGGGATGGACTAACTATGGCTACACCTTC
-	TRBD1	TRBJ2-6	TRBV5-1	CASSIQGRSGANVLTF	TGCGCCAGCAGCATACAGGGGCGGAGTGGGGCCAACGTCCTGACTTTC
-	-	TRBJ2-5	TRBV5-1	CASSLPGDGETQYF	TGCGCCAGCAGCTTACCGGGAGATGGAGAGACCCAGTACTTC
-	TRBD2	TRBJ2-3	TRBV6-5	CASSTPGLAADTQYF	TGTGCCAGCAGTACCCCGGGACTAGCGGCAGATACGCAGTATTTT
-	-	TRBJ1-3	TRBV7-2	CASSLIGASENTIYF	TGTGCCAGCAGCTTAATAGGGGCTAGTGAGAACACCATATATTTT
-	TRBD2	TRBJ2-5	TRBV5-5	CASSPTTSGRETQYF	TGTGCCAGCAGCCCCACGACTAGCGGGAGAGAGACCCAGTACTTC
-	TRBD2	TRBJ2-1	TRBV10-1	CASSESRIAGPGDGGQFF	TGCGCCAGCAGTGAGTCGAGGATAGCGGGGCCTGGGGATGGTGGGCAGTTCTTC
-	-	TRBJ2-7	TRBV27	CASSSPPETYEQYF	TGTGCCAGCAGTTCCCCCCCGGAGACCTACGAGCAGTACTTC
-	TRBD2	TRBJ2-3	TRBV27	CASSSGLAGPTDTQYF	TGTGCCAGCAGTTCGGGACTAGCGGGACCCACAGATACGCAGTATTTT
-	-	TRBJ1-2	TRBV5-4	CASSLNSSYGYTF	TGTGCCAGCAGCTTGAACAGTTCGTATGGCTACACCTTC
-	-	TRBJ2-1	TRBV9	CASSVVGVDEQFF	TGTGCCAGCAGCGTAGTCGGGGTCGATGAGCAGTTCTTC
-	TRBD1	TRBJ1-2	TRBV14	CASRGQAIYGYTF	TGTGCCAGCAGGGGACAGGCAATCTATGGCTACACCTTC
-	TRBD2	TRBJ2-3	TRBV11-1	CASSLEGGSGIRDTQYF	TGTGCCAGCAGCTTAGAGGGCGGTAGCGGGATTAGAGATACGCAGTATTTT
few	TRBD2	TRBJ2-3	TRBV6-6	CASSYLAGEADTQYF	TGTGCCAGCAGTTATCTAGCGGGAGAGGCAGATACGCAGTATTTT
-	-	TRBJ1-1	TRBV19	CASSQGLLNTEAFF	TGTGCCAGTAGTCAGGGCCTCCTGAACACTGAAGCTTTCTTT
-	-	TRBJ1-4	TRBV28	CASSLEGYNEKLFF	TGTGCCAGCAGTTTGGAGGGGTATAATGAAAAACTGTTTTTT
-	-	TRBJ1-1	TRBV28	CASSPPRGAAEAFF	TGTGCCAGCAGCCCCCCCCGGGGGGCCGCTGAAGCTTTCTTT
few	-	TRBJ1-2	TRBV6-6	CASSQNQRYGYTF	TGTGCCAGCAGCCAGAACCAGAGGTATGGCTACACCTTC
-	-	TRBJ1-2	TRBV7-6	CASSLGAGPENYGYTF	TGTGCCAGCAGCTTAGGGGCAGGGCCCGAGAACTATGGCTACACCTTC
-	-	TRBJ1-1	TRBV28	CASTDARGNWNTEAFF	TGTGCCAGCACCGATGCAAGGGGAAACTGGAACACTGAAGCTTTCTTT
-	-	TRBJ1-6	TRBV21-1	CASSRVPGARNSPLHF	TGTGCCAGCAGCAGGGTTCCAGGGGCGAGGAATTCACCCCTCCACTTT